The 29 T cell receptor beta chains given below trace back to one sample, sequenced in a study of CD8+CD57+ T cells in acquired aplastic anemia. TCR beta VDJ and CDR3 profiles were obtained from a genomic DNA template. Using its own MiXCR run on the reads, TCRdb lists one record per CDR3 protein. The table shows 400,000 to 450,000 distinct CDR3 sequences, with approximately 70% occurring only once. Sequenced input: sorted CD4+, CD8+, or CD8+CD57+ T cells (not recorded which) from PBMCs. These receptors originate from a human donor in good health, serving as a control.

This clonotype was counted ten times or more. The chain recombines TRBV7-8 with TRBJ2-3; 10 bases are a match to TRBD2. The V gene's germline CDR1 is SGHVS and CDR2 FQNEAQ. The V segment lost 0 bases and the J segment 1 base; nucleotides outside the gene matches: 7. CDR3 length: 18 amino acids. The CDR3 sequence: CASSLASGGAGGTDTQYF. CDR3 DNA: TGTGCCAGCAGCTTAGCAAGCGGGGGGGCCGGGGGCACAGATACGCAGTATTTT.

This clonotype occurred many times. V is TRBV18 and J is TRBJ1-2; a possible D gene is TRBD1 (5 bases). Germline values: CDR1 KGHSH, CDR2 LQKENI. Deletions cut 3 bases from V and 4 bases from J, with 9 bases between. The CDR3 loop spans 13 amino acids. The DNA for the CDR3 is TGTGCCAGCTCACCCGGGGGAGTCTATGGCTACACCTTC. Translating it yields CASSPGGVYGYTF.

V gene TRBV19 combines with J gene TRBJ2-5; D ambiguous. Germline V gene lookup returns CDR1 LNHDA and CDR2 SQIVND (reference sequence). The CDR3 loop spans 14 amino acids. The V and J ends lost 3 bases and 4 bases respectively, with 12 bases between them. CDR3 nucleotide sequence: TGTGCCAGTAGTATTTCAGGTTTAGGAGAGACCCAGTACTTC. Its translation is CASSISGLGETQYF.

The CDR3 sequence is CASSGSSGEQYF. The CDR3 region has the DNA TGTGCCAGCAGTGGGTCCAGCGGAGAGCAGTACTTC. V gene TRBV2 combines with J gene TRBJ2-5, with D possibly matching TRBD2 (5 bases). Trimming removed 4 bases from V and 11 bases from J, with 14 bases in between. Germline V gene lookup returns CDR1 SNHLY and CDR2 FYNNEI. The CDR3 totals 12 residues.

Concerning this clonotype itself: One end of the junction is discordant with germline, which a read error may explain. J is TRBJ2-7 and V is TRBV20-1; the D is unclear. This CDR3 spans 11 amino acids. Germline assignment: CDR1 DFQATT and CDR2 SNEGSKA (reference sequence). The CDR3 spells CSAMSPRQPHF. For the CDR3, the DNA is TGCAGTGCCATGTCACCGCGCCAGCCGCACTTC.

CDR3: CASRSGTGMSYEQYF. The CDR3 coding sequence is TGCGCCAGCAGGTCGGGCACAGGCATGTCCTACGAGCAGTACTTC. This rearrangement joins TRBV5-1 to TRBJ2-7; a possible D gene is TRBD1 (5 bases). The germline V gene has CDR1 SGHRS and CDR2 YFSETQ. V shed 5 bases and J shed 1 base, with 16 bases lying between them. The CDR3 runs 15 residues. Full variable domain (outside the CDR3, taken from reference TRBV5-1 and TRBJ2-7): KAGVTQTPRYLIKTRGQQVTLSCSPISGHRSVSWYQQTPGQGLQFLFEYFSETQRNKGNFPGRFSGRQFSNSRSEMNVSTLELGDSALYLCASRSGTGMSYEQYFGPGTRLTVT.

A note on this clonotype: One end of the junction does not line up with germline, which may come from a read error. CDR3 bases: TGCGCCAGCAGACGAGCGGACGAGCAGCCCCAGCATTTT. This sequence encodes CASRRADEQPQHF. The rearrangement joins TRBV11-3 to TRBJ1-5; D ambiguous. Germline V gene lookup returns CDR1 SGHNT and CDR2 YENEEA. The CDR3 totals 13 residues.

This sequence joins TRBV15 and TRBJ2-6; possibly TRBD2 for D (6 bases). Germline CDR1 and CDR2: LNHNV and YYDKDF (reference sequence). V lost 10 bases and J lost 18, with 34 bases in between. The CDR3 has 16 residues. The CDR3 DNA follows: TGTGCCAGCAGTGAATCCTCAGGTGCGGGGTCCAACGACCAGACTTTC. It encodes CASSESSGAGSNDQTF.

Many counts were recorded for this clonotype. The rearrangement joins TRBV7-8 to TRBJ2-7, with TRBD1 matching over 7 bases. Looked up from germline, CDR1 is SGHVS and CDR2 is FQNEAQ. The CDR3 length is 13 residues. V shed 7 bases, J shed 7 bases, and the junction held 10 bases outside the gene matches. CDR3 bases: TGTGCCAGCACCTCCGACAGGGTGCGGGAGCAGTACTTC. It codes for CASTSDRVREQYF.

This clonotype occurred once. The chain recombines TRBV20-1 with TRBJ1-1, with D hard to call. Per the germline V gene, CDR1 is DFQATT and CDR2 is SNEGSKA (reference sequence). The CDR3 sequence is 15 residues long. With 3 bases removed from V and 3 bases from J, the gap between germline ends came to 17 bases. Here the CDR3 reads CSASEGAEGYTEAFF. The CDR3 nucleotides read TGCAGTGCTAGTGAAGGTGCTGAGGGCTACACTGAAGCTTTCTTT.

This chain connects TRBV9 to TRBJ2-1; D gene ambiguous. This CDR3 region has 13 residues. V lost 5 bases and J lost 6, with 12 bases in between. The V gene's germline CDR1 is SGDLS and CDR2 YYNGEE. This CDR3 reads CASSQGQSNEQFF. CDR3 nucleotides: TGTGCCAGCAGTCAAGGCCAGAGCAATGAGCAGTTCTTC.

The rearrangement joins TRBV20-1 to TRBJ1-1; D not resolved. The CDR3 consists of 11 residues. V was trimmed by 3 bases and J by 4 bases, leaving 6 bases between them. The germline V gene encodes CDR1 DFQATT and CDR2 SNEGSKA (reference sequence). The CDR3 region is CSASVLTEAFF. The CDR3 DNA reads TGCAGTGCTAGCGTCCTCACTGAAGCTTTCTTT.

The CDR3 DNA follows: TGCAGCGTAACACAGGGAAGGAGTTCACCCCTCCACTTT. It codes for CSVTQGRSSPLHF. This sequence joins TRBV29-1 and TRBJ1-6, with D possibly matching TRBD1 (6 bases). Per germline, CDR1 SQVTM and CDR2 ANQGSEA. The CDR3 is 13 amino acids. V was shortened by 6 bases and J by 9 bases, with 15 bases between the two germline ends. The full variable domain, completed using reference TRBV29-1 and TRBJ1-6, is SAVISQKPSRDICQRGTSLTIQCQVDSQVTMMFWYRQQPGQSLTLIATANQGSEATYESGFVIDKFPISRPNLTFSTLTVSNMSPEDSSIYLCSVTQGRSSPLHFGNGTRLTVT.

This clonotype was seen a few times. The chain has TRBV10-3 and TRBJ1-4; no clear D gene. The germline V gene has CDR1 ENHRY and CDR2 SYGVKD. CDR3 length equals 17 residues. The V and J ends lost 3 bases and 0 bases respectively, with 14 bases between them. CDR3 protein: CAISEKRDLATNEKLFF. The CDR3 bases are TGTGCCATCAGTGAAAAAAGGGATCTGGCAACTAATGAAAAACTGTTTTTT.

This chain uses TRBV7-8 with TRBJ1-5; 7 bases are shared with TRBD1. V shed 3 bases, J shed 16 bases, and the junction held 18 bases outside the gene matches. The CDR3 has 15 residues. From germline, CDR1 is SGHVS and CDR2 FQNEAQ. The CDR3 loop is CASSFTVDREAFFHF. DNA for the CDR3: TGTGCCAGCAGCTTTACCGTCGACAGGGAAGCGTTCTTTCATTTT.

As to this clonotype: A read error may produce the germline difference seen at one junction end. The J gene is TRBJ2-1, the V gene TRBV29-1, with TRBD2 matching over 7 bases. The CDR3 extends over 17 amino acids. CDR1 SQVTM and CDR2 ANQGSEA come from the germline V gene. The CDR3 nucleotides are TGCAGCGTGGAAGGACCAGCGGGGAGGAGCTCCTCCTACGGGCAGTGCTTC. Amino acid sequence: CSVEGPAGRSSSYGQCF.

V gene TRBV19 combines with J gene TRBJ2-3, with unresolved D. Germline V gene data show CDR1 as LNHDA and CDR2 as SQIVND (reference sequence). V was clipped by 9 bases and J by 1 base, with 8 bases between them. The CDR3 has 12 amino acids. CDR3 bases: TGTGCCAGCACCGCGGGCACAGATACGCAGTATTTT. This translates into CASTAGTDTQYF.

In the case of this clonotype: At one end, the junction sequence differs from germline, possibly due to a read error. The chain joins TRBV7-2 to TRBJ1-6; weak D call: TRBD1 (6 bases). The CDR3 has 14 residues. CDR1 and CDR2 (germline): SGHTA, FQGNSA. Here the CDR3 reads CASSLGAQSSYTLF. As DNA, the CDR3 is TGTGCCAGCAGCTTGGGGGCGCAAAGTTCCTACACCCTCTTT.

About this clonotype: A read error is likely, as this CDR3 ends without the conserved phenylalanine or tryptophan. The CDR3 nucleotides read TGTGCCAGCAGCTTCGTACAGTATACCGGGGAGCTGTTTCTT. This gives the protein CASSFVQYTGELFL. The chain has TRBV5-1 and TRBJ2-2, with D uncertain. The CDR3 is made up of 14 amino acids. Germline V CDR1 and CDR2: SGHRS, YFSETQ.

The chain is built from TRBV5-1 and TRBJ2-1, with 8 bases fitting TRBD2. This CDR3 has 12 residues. V lost 2 bases, J lost 12 bases, and 4 bases stayed unmatched. Germline lookup yields CDR1 SGHRS and CDR2 YFSETQ. CDR3 in DNA: TGCGCCAGCAGCTTTGGCGGGGGGACGCAGTTCTTC. The encoded protein is CASSFGGGTQFF.

This clonotype was observed a handful of times. The V call is TRBV24-1, the J call TRBJ2-1; 8 bases agree with TRBD2. After removal of 9 bases from V and 8 bases from J, the junction contained 8 bases not matched to a gene. The CDR3 contains 13 residues. The germline V gene encodes CDR1 KGHDR and CDR2 SFDVKD. The CDR3 spells CATGSGSFDEQFF. CDR3 sequence (DNA): TGTGCCACCGGGAGCGGGAGTTTCGATGAGCAGTTCTTC.

In regard to this clonotype: A read error is likely, as this CDR3 ends without the conserved phenylalanine or tryptophan. Because the CDR3's place on the DNA is in doubt, the DNA is left out and the CDR3 is given as listed by TCRdb. The chain joins TRBV2 to TRBJ1-1; no check of the table's D call, TRBD1, against the DNA was made. 13 amino acids form the CDR3, both terminal residues included. Germline assignment: CDR1 SNHLY and CDR2 FYNNEI. CDR3 sequence reads: CATATGSYGYTFG.

With regard to this clonotype: Lacking the conserved final phenylalanine or tryptophan, this CDR3 likely reflects a read error. No DNA is shown, since the ends of the CDR3 on it are uncertain; the CDR3 is the one TCRdb lists. The rearrangement links TRBV7-8 to TRBJ1-2. The CDR3 adds up to 13 amino acids, both ends counted. Germline assignment: CDR1 SGHVS and CDR2 FQNEAQ. The CDR3 is CASSQSRNDSYTC.

The rearrangement uses TRBV7-2 and TRBJ2-1, with D possibly TRBD1 on 6 matching bases. The CDR3 spans 15 residues. Germline V gives CDR1 SGHTA, CDR2 FQGNSA. V lost 1 base and J 16 bases, leaving 23 bases between the germline ends. DNA of the CDR3: TGTGCCAGCAGCTTAGGGGGGCCTGCCTACACCTTGCATTTCTTC. It specifies CASSLGGPAYTLHFF.

This chain links TRBV9 with TRBJ2-3; 14 nucleotides agree with TRBD2. V was pared by 4 bases and J by 6 bases, with 19 bases of the junction left unmatched. The germline V gene encodes CDR1 SGDLS and CDR2 YYNGEE. The CDR3 is made up of 20 amino acids. CDR3 nucleotide sequence: TGTGCCAGCAGCTTTCCGGATACCTCTCCGGGACTAGCGGGGGTGGATACGCAGTATTTT. This translates into CASSFPDTSPGLAGVDTQYF.

The table lists this clonotype with many counts. The rearrangement uses TRBV7-2 and TRBJ1-5; 8 nucleotides align to TRBD1. J gave up 6 bases and V 1 base, and 8 bases lay outside the gene matches. The germline V gene encodes CDR1 SGHTA and CDR2 FQGNSA. The CDR3 sequence is 16 residues long. The CDR3 nucleotides are TGTGCCAGCAGCTTAGGGGGACAGGTAGGCGGTCAGCCCCAGCATTTT. As protein: CASSLGGQVGGQPQHF.

This clonotype has ten or more counts. The genes are TRBV10-3 and TRBJ2-7; D is ambiguous. Germline V gene data show CDR1 as ENHRY and CDR2 as SYGVKD. This CDR3 comprises 14 residues. The V gene lost 6 bases and the J gene lost 6 bases, with 18 bases spanning the gap. CDR3 region: CAIRYTLEDGEQYF. Here the CDR3 DNA reads TGTGCCATCAGGTACACGTTAGAGGATGGCGAGCAGTACTTC.

The gene calls are TRBV12-3 or TRBV12-4 and TRBJ2-7, with D unclear. With 3 bases removed from V and 4 bases from J, the gap between germline ends came to 7 bases. The CDR3 has 12 residues. As DNA, the CDR3 is TGTGCCAGCAGTTTTGCCGGATACGAGCAGTACTTC. This sequence encodes CASSFAGYEQYF.

The J gene is TRBJ2-3, the V gene TRBV10-3, with 9 bases lining up with TRBD2. V trimming: 2 bases; J trimming: 2 bases; junction bases outside the gene matches: 5. The CDR3 has 16 amino acids. Per germline, CDR1 ENHRY and CDR2 SYGVKD. CDR3 residues: CAISETAGGPTDTQYF. The CDR3 DNA reads TGTGCCATCAGTGAGACAGCGGGGGGCCCCACAGATACGCAGTATTTT.